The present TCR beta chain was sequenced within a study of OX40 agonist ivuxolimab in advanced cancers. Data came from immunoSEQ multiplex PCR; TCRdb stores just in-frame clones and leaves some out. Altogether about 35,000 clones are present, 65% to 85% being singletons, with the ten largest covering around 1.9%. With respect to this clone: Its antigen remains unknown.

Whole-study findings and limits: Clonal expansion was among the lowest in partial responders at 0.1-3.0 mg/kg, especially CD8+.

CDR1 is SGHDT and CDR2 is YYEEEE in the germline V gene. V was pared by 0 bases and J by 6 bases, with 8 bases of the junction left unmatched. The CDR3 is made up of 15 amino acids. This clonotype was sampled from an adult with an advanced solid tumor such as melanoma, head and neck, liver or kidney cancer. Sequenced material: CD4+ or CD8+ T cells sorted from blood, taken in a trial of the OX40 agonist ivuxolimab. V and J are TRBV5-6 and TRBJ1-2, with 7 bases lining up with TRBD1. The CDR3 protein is CASSLARDRRDGYTF. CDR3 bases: TGTGCCAGCAGCTTGGCGAGGGACAGACGGGATGGCTACACCTTC.